These 27 T cell receptor beta chains came from one sample sequenced in a study of T cell clonotyping in hematopoietic cell transplantation. Profiled with immunoSEQ multiplex PCR; TCRdb holds only in-frame clones, not every one. The sample contains more than 9,000 clones, around 90% of which appear only once. The sequenced sample was peripheral blood mononuclear cells. The origin of the receptors is a woman aged 50 to 60 in good health. Some clones in this sample may be carry-over from other donors' samples.

J is TRBJ1-2 and V is TRBV5-4; 7 bases are a match to TRBD1. After removal of 4 bases from V and 8 bases from J, the junction contained 14 bases not matched to a gene. CDR3 length: 15 amino acids. The germline V gene encodes CDR1 SGHNT and CDR2 YYREEE (reference sequence). The CDR3 reads CASSPGQTHIAGYTF. For the CDR3, the DNA is TGTGCCAGCAGCCCGGGACAGACGCATATTGCAGGCTACACCTTC.

This rearrangement joins TRBV2 to TRBJ1-2, with TRBD1 as a possible D gene (6 bases). Germline V gene sequence: CDR1 SNHLY, CDR2 FYNNEI. There are 15 residues in the CDR3. V was clipped by 5 bases and J by 7 bases, with 20 bases between them. CDR3 nucleotide sequence: TGTGCCAGCAGTCCAAACAGACAGGCGCTGTTTGGCTACACCTTC. Its protein product is CASSPNRQALFGYTF.

CDR3 residues: CASSLARFDTEAFF. CDR3 in DNA: TGTGCCAGCAGCTTAGCGCGGTTCGACACTGAAGCTTTCTTT. This chain links TRBV7-8 with TRBJ1-1, with D hard to call. The germline V gene has CDR1 SGHVS and CDR2 FQNEAQ. Deletions cut 0 bases from V and 3 bases from J, with 8 bases between. The CDR3 length is 14 residues.

The chain links TRBV5-6 to TRBJ2-3; D is unresolved. The CDR3 contains 16 residues. Germline V gene lookup returns CDR1 SGHDT and CDR2 YYEEEE. V lost 0 bases and J lost 0, with 11 bases in between. In DNA, the CDR3 is TGTGCCAGCAGCTTGGTAACCCTATCTAGCACAGATACGCAGTATTTT. Its translation: CASSLVTLSSTDTQYF.

The chain is built from TRBV28 and TRBJ1-6; no clear D. CDR1 is MDHEN, CDR2 SYDVKM, per germline. Trimming took off 3 bases at V and 4 bases at J, with 7 bases between the two ends. CDR3 size: 14 residues. CDR3 amino acids: CASSLAAYNSPLHF. CDR3 DNA: TGTGCCAGCAGTTTGGCGGCGTATAATTCACCCCTCCACTTT.

This chain links TRBV30 with TRBJ1-2; no clear D gene. V was pared by 0 bases and J by 4 bases, with 9 bases between. Germline V gives CDR1 GTSNPN, CDR2 SVGIG (reference sequence). The CDR3 loop spans 13 amino acids. CDR3 in DNA: TGTGCCTGGAGTGTCGGGCCGATCTATGGCTACACCTTC. Translated, it gives CAWSVGPIYGYTF.

The V call is TRBV10-3, the J call TRBJ2-6, with D possibly being TRBD1 (5 bases). CDR1 and CDR2 (germline): ENHRY, SYGVKD. Trimming left V 2 bases short and J 3 bases short, with 11 bases between. The CDR3 loop spans 16 amino acids. CDR3 nucleotides: TGTGCCATCAGTGAGGGTGGGGCGGATGGGGCCAACGTCCTGACTTTC. As protein: CAISEGGADGANVLTF.

The chain is built from TRBV6-5 and TRBJ1-2; D uncertain. The CDR3 covers 12 residues. The ends were cut back, 5 bases at V and 1 base at J, with 5 bases in the middle. Germline values: CDR1 MNHEY, CDR2 SVGAGI. The CDR3 spells CASSPVNYGYTF. The CDR3 region has the DNA TGTGCCAGCAGTCCAGTTAACTATGGCTACACCTTC.

The chain links TRBV4-1 to TRBJ2-5, with 10 bases aligning to TRBD2. V gave up 2 bases and J gave up 4 bases; unmatched junction bases: 4. CDR3 size: 15 residues. Germline V lookup: CDR1 MGHRA, CDR2 YSYEKL. Here the CDR3 DNA reads TGCGCCAGCAGCCAAAGCGGGGGGGCCGGAGAGACCCAGTACTTC. Protein product: CASSQSGGAGETQYF.

This clone came up once. The chain links TRBV15 to TRBJ1-2; D might be TRBD1 (5 bases). The length of the CDR3 is 14 residues. Germline values: CDR1 LNHNV, CDR2 YYDKDF (reference sequence). V was cut by 6 bases and J by 5 bases, with 16 bases left in between. DNA for the CDR3: TGTGCCACCAGAGCCGGGGGAGGGTCTTATGGCTACACCTTC. The encoded protein is CATRAGGGSYGYTF.

V gene TRBV13 combines with J gene TRBJ2-7; D ambiguous. The CDR3 consists of 13 residues. Per the germline V gene, CDR1 is PRHDT and CDR2 is FYEKMQ (reference sequence). Trimming removed 2 bases from V and 3 bases from J, with 8 bases in between. The CDR3 nucleotides are TGTGCCAGCAGCTTAAGGGTTAACTACGAGCAGTACTTC. Its translation: CASSLRVNYEQYF.

The gene calls are TRBV6-5 and TRBJ1-2; D remains unclear. The germline V gene encodes CDR1 MNHEY and CDR2 SVGAGI. V was trimmed by 6 bases and J by 7 bases, leaving 15 bases between them. CDR3 length: 13 residues. The CDR3 protein is CASRYPGSSGYTF. The CDR3 DNA is TGTGCCAGCAGGTACCCGGGGAGCAGTGGCTACACCTTC.

The V gene is TRBV28, the J gene TRBJ1-5; 8 bases map to TRBD1. This CDR3 is 16 amino acids long. V gave up 6 bases and J gave up 0 bases; unmatched junction bases: 7. Germline V gene data show CDR1 as MDHEN and CDR2 as SYDVKM. CDR3: CASSRTGGVSNQPQHF. The CDR3 DNA reads as TGTGCCAGCAGCCGAACAGGGGGAGTTAGCAATCAGCCCCAGCATTTT.

The chain combines TRBV5-1 with TRBJ2-5, with a tentative D call TRBD1 (6 bases). The CDR3 covers 14 residues. V lost 0 bases and J lost 2, with 8 bases in between. Per germline, CDR1 SGHRS and CDR2 YFSETQ. The CDR3 nucleotides read TGCGCCAGCAGCTTGGCCGGACAGCAAGAGACCCAGTACTTC. This codes for CASSLAGQQETQYF.

The V call is TRBV29-1, the J call TRBJ1-3, with TRBD1 matching 7 bases. Germline V CDR1 and CDR2: SQVTM, ANQGSEA. This CDR3 is built from 15 residues. Trimming removed 6 bases from V and 0 bases from J; junction bases left unmatched: 8. CDR3 loop: CSVQPGTDSGNTIYF. CDR3 nucleotides: TGCAGCGTCCAACCCGGGACAGACTCTGGAAACACCATATATTTT. Combining the CDR3 with reference TRBV29-1 and TRBJ1-3 gives the whole variable domain SAVISQKPSRDICQRGTSLTIQCQVDSQVTMMFWYRQQPGQSLTLIATANQGSEATYESGFVIDKFPISRPNLTFSTLTVSNMSPEDSSIYLCSVQPGTDSGNTIYFGEGSWLTVV.

This sequence joins TRBV29-1 and TRBJ2-7; possibly TRBD1 or TRBD2 for D (5 bases each). V was shortened by 6 bases and J by 0 bases, with 9 bases between the two germline ends. Germline CDR1 and CDR2: SQVTM and ANQGSEA. This CDR3 is built from 12 residues. The CDR3 DNA reads as TGCAGCGTCCGGGACGGCTCCTACGAGCAGTACTTC. It translates to CSVRDGSYEQYF.

V usage is TRBV7-2 and J usage is TRBJ2-1; D unresolved. V was pared by 1 base and J by 3 bases, with 7 bases between. The length of the CDR3 is 14 residues. From germline, CDR1 is SGHTA and CDR2 FQGNSA. DNA of the CDR3: TGTGCCAGCAGCTTAGGACTGGGCTACAATGAGCAGTTCTTC. This sequence encodes CASSLGLGYNEQFF.

The count of this clone is one. The chain uses TRBV7-7 and TRBJ2-5, with D perhaps matching TRBD2 (7 bases). CDR1 and CDR2 (germline): SSHAT, FNYEAQ (reference sequence). CDR3 length equals 14 residues. The germline V and J ends were trimmed by 5 bases and 2 bases, with 12 bases remaining between them. The CDR3 loop is CASSVGGGQETQYF. The CDR3 DNA reads as TGTGCCAGCAGCGTGGGAGGGGGGCAAGAGACCCAGTACTTC.

The V call is TRBV27, the J call TRBJ2-1; 15 nucleotides line up with TRBD2. The J segment lost 0 bases and the V segment lost 6 bases, leaving 3 bases of the junction unmatched. There are 17 residues in the CDR3. CDR1 is MNHEY and CDR2 is SMNVEV in the germline V gene (reference sequence). CDR3 amino acids: CASRGTSGGHSYNEQFF. CDR3 nucleotides: TGTGCCAGCAGAGGGACTAGCGGGGGGCACTCCTACAATGAGCAGTTCTTC.

The chain couples TRBV5-1 to TRBJ1-2; D gene uncertain. V was pared by 0 bases and J by 6 bases, with 9 bases between. The CDR3 has 13 residues. In germline, CDR1 is SGHRS, CDR2 YFSETQ. This CDR3 is CASSLAGENGYTF. CDR3 DNA: TGCGCCAGCAGCTTGGCCGGCGAGAATGGCTACACCTTC. Full variable domain (outside the CDR3, taken from reference TRBV5-1 and TRBJ1-2): KAGVTQTPRYLIKTRGQQVTLSCSPISGHRSVSWYQQTPGQGLQFLFEYFSETQRNKGNFPGRFSGRQFSNSRSEMNVSTLELGDSALYLCASSLAGENGYTFGSGTRLTVV.

The chain has TRBV13 and TRBJ2-6; D remains ambiguous. The CDR3 extends over 17 amino acids. The V gene lost 3 bases and the J gene lost 4 bases, with 16 bases spanning the gap. Per the germline V gene, CDR1 is PRHDT and CDR2 is FYEKMQ (reference sequence). CDR3 protein: CASSFRPRIRGANVLTF. CDR3 in DNA: TGTGCCAGCAGCTTTCGCCCCCGGATACGGGGGGCCAACGTCCTGACTTTC.

The chain has TRBV5-6 and TRBJ2-3; 9 nucleotides agree with TRBD1. This CDR3 is 16 amino acids long. The V gene's germline CDR1 is SGHDT and CDR2 YYEEEE. With V trimmed by 4 bases and J by 0 bases, 6 bases remained unmatched. CDR3 in amino acids: CASSIQGQGSTDTQYF. CDR3 nucleotides: TGTGCCAGCAGCATACAAGGACAGGGGAGCACAGATACGCAGTATTTT.

This clone was seen only a few times. The chain joins TRBV23-1 to TRBJ2-1, with D tentatively TRBD2 (6 bases). TRBV23-1 is known as an ORF, though its function is uncertain. Trimming removed 3 bases at V and 6 bases at J, with 15 bases between. The length of the CDR3 is 15 residues. In DNA, the CDR3 is TGCGCCAGCAGTCACGGGGGAGTGGGAGGCAATGAGCAGTTCTTC. Translated, it gives CASSHGGVGGNEQFF.

This clone has only a few counts. The chain couples TRBV5-6 to TRBJ1-4; 8 bases are a match to TRBD1. The CDR3 is 15 amino acids. Germline values: CDR1 SGHDT, CDR2 YYEEEE. J gave up 8 bases and V 5 bases, and 11 bases lay outside the gene matches. CDR3 sequence reads: CASSQEQGAKEKLFF. CDR3 DNA sequence: TGTGCCAGCAGTCAAGAGCAGGGGGCGAAGGAAAAACTGTTTTTT. Drawing the rest from reference TRBV5-6 and TRBJ1-4, the complete variable domain is DAGVTQSPTHLIKTRGQQVTLRCSPKSGHDTVSWYQQALGQGPQFIFQYYEEEERQRGNFPDRFSGHQFPNYSSELNVNALLLGDSALYLCASSQEQGAKEKLFFGSGTQLSVL.

The J gene is TRBJ2-7, the V gene TRBV7-9, with TRBD1 matching over 8 bases. Trimming took 5 bases from V and 4 from J; bases not matched to a gene: 7. Germline CDR1 is SEHNR and CDR2 is FQNEAQ (reference sequence). CDR3 length: 14 residues. DNA for the CDR3: TGTGCCAGCAGCCCACGGGACAGGAGATACGAGCAGTACTTC. It is translated as CASSPRDRRYEQYF. Supplemented by reference TRBV7-9 and TRBJ2-7, the full variable domain reads DTGVSQNPRHKITKRGQNVTFRCDPISEHNRLYWYRQTLGQGPEFLTYFQNEAQLEKSRLLSDRFSAERPKGSFSTLEIQRTEQGDSAMYLCASSPRDRRYEQYFGPGTRLTVT.

The CDR3 bases are TGTGCCAGCACCAGAAGTCCGAATGAGCAGTTCTTC. Protein sequence: CASTRSPNEQFF. The chain couples TRBV2 to TRBJ2-1; D remains ambiguous. The CDR3 runs 12 residues. The V and J ends lost 7 bases and 7 bases respectively, with 11 bases between them. Germline V gene lookup returns CDR1 SNHLY and CDR2 FYNNEI.

The chain has TRBV9 and TRBJ2-1; possibly TRBD1 for D (6 bases). The length of the CDR3 is 16 residues. Trimming left V 0 bases short and J 12 bases short, with 22 bases between. Looked up from germline, CDR1 is SGDLS and CDR2 is YYNGEE. The CDR3 DNA follows: TGTGCCAGCAGCGTAGACGGGACAACGGCCGAGGGGAGGCAGTTCTTC. This gives the protein CASSVDGTTAEGRQFF.